One sample yielded the 2 T cell receptor beta chains listed below, sequenced in a study of shared clonotypes between healthy human individuals. Method: immunoSEQ multiplex PCR; TCRdb's copy keeps in-frame clones and lacks some. This sample has just over 2,000,000 clones, with 85% to 95% found just once. Specimen: naive CD4+ T cells sorted from blood. As for subset: CD45RA+ positively selected. The receptor set was obtained from a man aged 18 to 29 in good health.

This chain links TRBV29-1 with TRBJ2-5; a possible D gene is TRBD2 (5 bases). CDR3 length: 12 residues. V shed 6 bases and J shed 5 bases, with 13 bases lying between them. In germline, CDR1 is SQVTM, CDR2 ANQGSEA. CDR3 DNA: TGCAGCGTCACTAGTATCGGGGAGACCCAGTACTTC. Encoded protein: CSVTSIGETQYF.

The chain links TRBV6-5 to TRBJ2-7, with 9 bases fitting TRBD2. Trimming took 2 bases from V and 1 from J; bases not matched to a gene: 6. This CDR3 is built from 16 residues. Germline loops: CDR1 MNHEY, CDR2 SVGAGI. CDR3 residues: CASSYTGTSLSYEQYF. The CDR3 DNA follows: TGTGCCAGCAGTTACACTGGGACTAGCCTATCCTACGAGCAGTACTTC.